The 29 T cell receptor beta chains given below trace back to one sample, sequenced in a study of early T cells in non-severe SARS-CoV-2 infection. TCRdb re-analysed the 5' RACE reads in MiXCR, keeping a single row per CDR3 protein. The table includes approximately 75,000 distinct CDR3 sequences, more than 3.5% detected once. This specimen consisted of whole blood, obtained at baseline. All receptors derive from an adult who was a healthcare worker with PCR-confirmed SARS-CoV-2 infection or an uninfected control (not recorded which). The donor label of this sample is uncertain.

The rearrangement links TRBV13 to TRBJ1-1; D gene ambiguous. V lost 3 bases to trimming and J lost 1 base, with 9 bases between them. Germline-derived CDR1 and CDR2 are PRHDT and FYEKMQ (reference sequence). The CDR3 contains 14 residues. CDR3 sequence reads: CASSFGVPNTEAFF. CDR3 nucleotide sequence: TGTGCCAGCAGCTTTGGGGTTCCGAACACTGAAGCTTTCTTT.

This clonotype was observed many times. The V and J genes are TRBV11-2 and TRBJ1-6; D remains ambiguous. Germline CDR1 and CDR2: SGHAT and FQNNGV. V lost 1 base and J lost 4, with 8 bases in between. The length of the CDR3 is 15 residues. This CDR3 is CASSLAGQYNSPLHF. The CDR3 DNA reads TGTGCCAGCAGCTTAGCGGGCCAGTATAATTCACCCCTCCACTTT.

This clonotype was counted many times. V and J are TRBV12-3 or TRBV12-4 and TRBJ1-1, with a tentative D call TRBD1 (5 bases). The V and J ends lost 2 bases and 1 base respectively, with 8 bases between them. The CDR3 runs to 14 residues. DNA for the CDR3: TGTGCCAGCAGTTTATCCGGGGGGAACACTGAAGCTTTCTTT. Its translation: CASSLSGGNTEAFF.

The J gene is TRBJ2-1, the V gene TRBV6-5; D ambiguous. Per the germline V gene, CDR1 is MNHEY and CDR2 is SVGAGI. Trimming took 2 bases from V and 9 from J, leaving 17 bases between them. The CDR3 contains 15 residues. The CDR3 protein is CASSYRAREKGEQFF. In nucleotides, the CDR3 is TGTGCCAGCAGTTACCGGGCTAGGGAAAAGGGTGAGCAGTTCTTC.

This clonotype was counted at least ten times. The CDR3 is CASSTSGGSETQYF. The DNA of the CDR3 is TGTGCCAGCAGTACTAGCGGGGGTTCTGAGACCCAGTACTTC. V and J are TRBV12-3 or TRBV12-4 and TRBJ2-5, with TRBD2 matching 11 bases. J gave up 5 bases and V 5 bases, and 4 bases lay outside the gene matches. The CDR3 spans 14 residues.

This clonotype was detected many times. V gene TRBV20-1 combines with J gene TRBJ2-1, with TRBD2 identical over 13 bases. The CDR3 is 17 residues long. The ends lost 5 bases at V and 0 bases at J; junction bases unmatched: 7. Germline V gene sequence: CDR1 DFQATT, CDR2 SNEGSKA (reference sequence). The CDR3: CSAGRTSGGDSYNEQFF. Written as DNA, the CDR3 is TGCAGTGCTGGCCGGACTAGCGGGGGAGACTCCTACAATGAGCAGTTCTTC.

Many counts were recorded for this clonotype. The chain carries TRBV5-1 and TRBJ2-7; 8 nucleotides agree with TRBD2. The germline CDR1 and CDR2 sequences are SGHRS and YFSETQ. J lost 2 bases, V lost 0 bases, and 4 bases had no gene match. The CDR3 loop spans 15 amino acids. The CDR3, as DNA: TGCGCCAGCAGCTTGGTGAGCGGGAGCCCCTACGAGCAGTACTTC. This encodes CASSLVSGSPYEQYF.

This clonotype has just a few counts. This chain connects TRBV15 to TRBJ2-2, with TRBD1 identical over 7 bases. This CDR3 has 15 amino acids. CDR1 LNHNV and CDR2 YYDKDF come from the germline V gene (reference sequence). The V segment lost 3 bases and the J segment 2 bases; nucleotides outside the gene matches: 3. CDR3 in amino acids: CATSRDRLNTGELFF. The CDR3 region has the DNA TGTGCCACCAGCAGGGACAGGCTCAACACCGGGGAGCTGTTTTTT.

The V and J genes are TRBV7-2 and TRBJ2-3, with TRBD2 matching over 8 bases. There are 13 residues in the CDR3. The V segment lost 8 bases and the J segment 4 bases; nucleotides outside the gene matches: 5. CDR1 and CDR2 from the germline V gene are SGHTA and FQGNSA. CDR3 residues: CASGGLGPDTQYF. The CDR3 DNA is TGTGCCAGCGGGGGACTAGGGCCAGATACGCAGTATTTT.

This clonotype was counted only a few times. The chain combines TRBV28 with TRBJ1-1; TRBD1 matches at 9 bases. Germline V lookup: CDR1 MDHEN, CDR2 SYDVKM. CDR3 size: 14 residues. V dropped 5 bases and J dropped 6; count of bases not matched to a gene: 7. CDR3 DNA: TGTGCCAGCAGTCTACCTGACAGGGGGTCTGAAGCTTTCTTT. This gives the protein CASSLPDRGSEAFF. The variable domain in full, completed from reference TRBV28 and TRBJ1-1, reads DVKVTQSSRYLVKRTGEKVFLECVQDMDHENMFWYRQDPGLGLRLIYFSYDVKMKEKGDIPEGYSVSREKKERFSLILESASTNQTSMYLCASSLPDRGSEAFFGQGTRLTVV.

The rearrangement uses TRBV6-6 and TRBJ2-7; no reliable D call. The CDR3 spans 17 residues. V dropped 6 bases and J dropped 3 bases, with 24 bases sitting between them. The V gene's germline CDR1 is MNHNY and CDR2 SVGAGI (reference sequence). CDR3 amino acids: CASSPSYPSAILYEQYF. In DNA, the CDR3 is TGTGCCAGCAGCCCCTCCTATCCGAGCGCAATTCTCTACGAGCAGTACTTC.

In its sample, this clonotype was seen a few times. V gene TRBV9 combines with J gene TRBJ1-5; no clear D. CDR1 and CDR2 (germline): SGDLS, YYNGEE. Trimming shortened V by 0 bases and J by 0 bases, and 13 bases separated the two germline ends. The CDR3 length is 17 residues. The DNA for the CDR3 is TGTGCCAGCAGCGTAGGGTCCGTCCACGATAGCAATCAGCCCCAGCATTTT. The encoded protein is CASSVGSVHDSNQPQHF. The full variable domain, its missing parts supplied by reference TRBV9 and TRBJ1-5, is DSGVTQTPKHLITATGQRVTLRCSPRSGDLSVYWYQQSLDQGLQFLIQYYNGEERAKGNILERFSAQQFPDLHSELNLSSLELGDSALYFCASSVGSVHDSNQPQHFGDGTRLSIL.

This clonotype occurred a few times. The CDR3 region has the DNA TGTGCCAGCAGCCCCGAGCCTTCGGGTTACAATGAGCAGTTCTTC. It is translated as CASSPEPSGYNEQFF. The chain combines TRBV7-3 with TRBJ2-1; the D is unclear. The CDR3 covers 15 residues. V was pared by 5 bases and J by 4 bases, with 15 bases between. Germline CDR1 and CDR2: SGHTA and FQGTGA.

The chain carries TRBV6-1 and TRBJ1-3; 7 bases line up with TRBD1. J was trimmed by 4 bases and V by 5 bases; bases with no gene match: 8. Germline CDR1 is MNHNS and CDR2 is SASEGT. The CDR3 runs 15 residues. This CDR3 reads CASSSYRGPGNTIYF. The CDR3 nucleotides are TGTGCCAGCAGTTCTTACAGGGGCCCCGGAAACACCATATATTTT.

Worth noting for this clonotype: This clone may be a read error of a much larger clone one base away. This chain joins TRBV6-6 and TRBJ1-4; TRBD1 matches at 7 bases. This CDR3 is built from 15 residues. In germline, CDR1 is MNHNY, CDR2 SVGAGI (reference sequence). The CDR3 loop is CASSLAGGSNENLFF. The DNA for the CDR3 is TGTGCCAGCAGCCTTGCAGGGGGATCTAATGAAAACCTGTTTTTT.

This clonotype was seen many times. This chain joins TRBV9 and TRBJ1-2, with D hard to call. CDR1 is SGDLS, CDR2 YYNGEE, per germline. The V end lost 3 bases, the J end lost 2 bases, and 14 bases lay between the germline ends. The CDR3 loop spans 15 amino acids. Written as DNA, the CDR3 is TGTGCCAGCAGCGCGGGTGGGCAGGTAAACTATGGCTACACCTTC. Amino acid sequence: CASSAGGQVNYGYTF.

Many counts were recorded for this clonotype. This chain connects TRBV5-1 to TRBJ1-5, with 12 bases that match TRBD1. V dropped 3 bases and J dropped 7; count of bases not matched to a gene: 8. The CDR3 extends over 16 amino acids. Germline values: CDR1 SGHRS, CDR2 YFSETQ. The chain's CDR3 is CASSWGTGGAGQPQHF. The CDR3 nucleotides are TGCGCCAGCAGCTGGGGGACAGGGGGCGCCGGACAGCCCCAGCATTTT.

This clonotype occurred many times. This chain uses TRBV12-3 or TRBV12-4 with TRBJ2-5, with a tentative D call TRBD2 (6 bases). The CDR3 consists of 16 residues. Trimming took off 1 base at V and 3 bases at J, with 15 bases between the two ends. The CDR3 sequence: CASSLGPSEVKETQYF. The DNA for the CDR3 is TGTGCCAGCAGTTTAGGCCCTAGCGAGGTAAAAGAGACCCAGTACTTC.

This clonotype showed up many times. The chain carries TRBV5-1 and TRBJ2-3; D is unresolved. V was trimmed by 4 bases and J by 5 bases, leaving 5 bases between them. This CDR3 region has 11 residues. Germline CDR1 and CDR2: SGHRS and YFSETQ. The CDR3 sequence is CASSPGDTQYF. The CDR3 DNA follows: TGCGCCAGCAGCCCGGGAGATACGCAGTATTTT. The entire variable domain, with the rest obtained from reference TRBV5-1 and TRBJ2-3, is as follows: KAGVTQTPRYLIKTRGQQVTLSCSPISGHRSVSWYQQTPGQGLQFLFEYFSETQRNKGNFPGRFSGRQFSNSRSEMNVSTLELGDSALYLCASSPGDTQYFGPGTRLTVL.

This clonotype has only a few counts. This chain joins TRBV6-1 and TRBJ2-3, with D unclear. V lost 6 bases, J lost 4 bases, and 8 bases lay in between. Germline CDR1 MNHNS, CDR2 SASEGT. CDR3 length equals 12 residues. The CDR3 loop is CASSSYPDTQYF. The CDR3 DNA is TGTGCCAGCAGCAGCTACCCAGATACGCAGTATTTT.

CDR3 protein: CASRLARLSRINSPLHF. The CDR3 DNA follows: TGTGCAAGTCGCTTAGCTCGGTTGAGCAGGATTAATTCACCCCTCCACTTT. The rearrangement joins TRBV12-2 to TRBJ1-6. TRBV12-2 is annotated as a pseudogene. The CDR3 extends over 17 amino acids.

The gene calls are TRBV4-1 and TRBJ2-3, with TRBD2 matching over 11 bases. The CDR3 spans 17 residues. After removal of 4 bases from V and 1 base from J, the junction contained 7 bases not matched to a gene. Germline V gene sequence: CDR1 MGHRA, CDR2 YSYEKL. The CDR3 nucleotides are TGCGCCAGCAGCCGAAGCCAACTAGCGGGGGGCACAGATACGCAGTATTTT. The encoded protein is CASSRSQLAGGTDTQYF.

There are a few counts of this clonotype. The V call is TRBV5-6, the J call TRBJ2-1, with TRBD2 identical over 12 bases. This CDR3 contains 16 residues. With V trimmed by 3 bases and J by 6 bases, 7 bases remained unmatched. From germline, CDR1 is SGHDT and CDR2 YYEEEE. For the CDR3, the DNA is TGTGCCAGCAGCTCGCTAGCGGGGGGGCTCGGCAATGAGCAGTTCTTC. Translation gives CASSSLAGGLGNEQFF.

This chain connects TRBV4-3 to TRBJ2-7, with D possibly matching TRBD1 (6 bases). The CDR3 consists of 13 residues. CDR1 is LGHNA and CDR2 is YSLEER in the germline V gene. V gave up 1 base and J gave up 4 bases, with 8 bases separating them. CDR3 protein: CASSQVQGYEQYF. DNA of the CDR3: TGCGCCAGCAGCCAAGTCCAGGGGTACGAGCAGTACTTC.

This clonotype was counted a single time. A much larger clone lies a single base off, so this may be a read error. CDR3 region: CASSYGIGLYNEQFF. Here the CDR3 DNA reads TGTGCCAGCAGCTACGGGATAGGCCTCTACAATGAGCAGTTCTTC. V gene TRBV7-9 combines with J gene TRBJ2-1, with a tentative D call TRBD2 (5 bases). Trimming left V 4 bases short and J 3 bases short, with 13 bases between. Germline lookup yields CDR1 SEHNR and CDR2 FQNEAQ (reference sequence). This CDR3 contains 15 residues.

This clonotype was found many times. V usage is TRBV7-9 and J usage is TRBJ1-4; 9 bases agree with TRBD1. Trimming cost V 5 bases and J 8 bases; bases outside gene matches: 6. The length of the CDR3 is 14 residues. Germline-derived CDR1 and CDR2 are SEHNR and FQNEAQ (reference sequence). The CDR3, as DNA: TGTGCCAGCAGCAACAGGGGGCGCTTAGAAAAACTGTTTTTT. Its translation is CASSNRGRLEKLFF.

This clonotype appeared many times. The chain recombines TRBV11-2 with TRBJ1-4, with D tentatively TRBD1 (5 bases). Trimming removed 5 bases from V and 0 bases from J, with 10 bases in between. From germline, CDR1 is SGHAT and CDR2 FQNNGV. The CDR3 runs 15 residues. The CDR3 here is CASSPRQTTNEKLFF. The CDR3 DNA is TGTGCCAGCAGCCCAAGACAGACAACTAATGAAAAACTGTTTTTT.

This chain connects TRBV27 to TRBJ1-5, with D possibly matching TRBD1 (6 bases). Trimming stripped 2 bases from V and 7 bases from J, with 15 bases between. The CDR3 is 15 residues long. Germline CDR1 MNHEY, CDR2 SMNVEV (reference sequence). The CDR3 nucleotides are TGTGCCAGCAGTTTAAAACCCCGGGGGCTCCAGCCCCAGCATTTT. It encodes CASSLKPRGLQPQHF.

This clonotype came up many times. The chain carries TRBV4-1 and TRBJ1-6, with D uncertain. Germline loops: CDR1 MGHRA, CDR2 YSYEKL. The V end was cut by 0 bases, the J end by 1 base, with 13 bases between. There are 18 residues in the CDR3. The CDR3, as DNA: TGCGCCAGCAGCCAAGACGGGCCCAACCCGTCCTATAATTCACCCCTCCACTTT. Amino acids: CASSQDGPNPSYNSPLHF.